The rows below give T cell receptor beta chains drawn from one sample of a study of blood T cell repertoires in COVID-19. Profiled with immunoSEQ multiplex PCR; TCRdb holds only in-frame clones, not every one. The sample consists of around 68,000 clones, about nine tenths of them appearing once. Sequences were obtained from peripheral blood. These receptor sequences come from a human donor in a cohort sampled during active COVID-19. Each CDR3 is given with its conserved first and last residue. Each record gives: J gene, D gene, V gene, clone size, CDR3 DNA, CDR3 protein. A D gene is named only where the DNA matches it firmly. Clone sizes are given selectively: once, few, many, or a class where the clone is expanded.

j_gene: TRBJ2-7; d_gene: TRBD2; v_gene: TRBV6-2/TRBV6-3; abundance: -; CDR3nt: TGTGCCAGCAGCCCAGGACCTACGGGACTATATTACGAGCAGTACTTC; CDR3aa: CASSPGPTGLYYEQYF
j_gene: TRBJ1-6; d_gene: TRBD1; v_gene: TRBV4-3; abundance: -; CDR3nt: TGCGCCAGCAGCCAAGATGTCACAGGGGGCTATAATTCACCCCTCCACTTT; CDR3aa: CASSQDVTGGYNSPLHF
j_gene: TRBJ2-7; d_gene: -; v_gene: TRBV28; abundance: -; CDR3nt: TGTGCCAGCAACACGATCAGGGGTTCCTACGAGCAGTACTTC; CDR3aa: CASNTIRGSYEQYF
j_gene: TRBJ2-3; d_gene: -; v_gene: TRBV28; abundance: -; CDR3nt: TGTGCCAGCAGTTTCCTGCAGAGCACAGATACGCAGTATTTT; CDR3aa: CASSFLQSTDTQYF
j_gene: TRBJ2-1; d_gene: TRBD1; v_gene: TRBV28; abundance: -; CDR3nt: TGTGCCAGCAGTCCTAACGGACAGGGTGATTATGAGCAGTTCTTC; CDR3aa: CASSPNGQGDYEQFF
j_gene: TRBJ2-3; d_gene: TRBD2; v_gene: TRBV29-1; abundance: -; CDR3nt: TGCAGCGCCCCGGGAGCGGGAGGAGATACGCAGTATTTT; CDR3aa: CSAPGAGGDTQYF
j_gene: TRBJ2-1; d_gene: TRBD2; v_gene: TRBV27; abundance: -; CDR3nt: TGTGCCAGCACTTCTAGCGGGATCTACAATGAGCAGTTCTTC; CDR3aa: CASTSSGIYNEQFF
j_gene: TRBJ2-3; d_gene: TRBD2; v_gene: TRBV5-1; abundance: -; CDR3nt: TGCGCCAGCAGCTTGGGGGGACTAGCGGGAGAAGATACGCAGTATTTT; CDR3aa: CASSLGGLAGEDTQYF
j_gene: TRBJ2-1; d_gene: TRBD2; v_gene: TRBV14; abundance: -; CDR3nt: TGTGCCAGCAGCCAAGATATAGGACTAGCGGGAGAGGAGCAGTTCTTC; CDR3aa: CASSQDIGLAGEEQFF
j_gene: TRBJ2-1; d_gene: TRBD1; v_gene: TRBV5-4; abundance: -; CDR3nt: TGTGCCAGCAGCTACGGGACAGGGAGGGATGAGCAGTTCTTC; CDR3aa: CASSYGTGRDEQFF
j_gene: TRBJ2-5; d_gene: -; v_gene: TRBV27; abundance: -; CDR3nt: TGTGCCAGCAGTTTATCTCGTCAGGGGGAGACCCAGTACTTC; CDR3aa: CASSLSRQGETQYF
j_gene: TRBJ2-7; d_gene: TRBD1; v_gene: TRBV5-5; abundance: -; CDR3nt: TGTGCCAGCAGCCTGGGTGGACAGGCTACCTACGAGCAGTACTTC; CDR3aa: CASSLGGQATYEQYF
j_gene: TRBJ2-2; d_gene: -; v_gene: TRBV7-2; abundance: -; CDR3nt: TGTGCCAGCAGCTTGTCCGTCACCGGGGAGCTGTTTTTT; CDR3aa: CASSLSVTGELFF
j_gene: TRBJ1-1; d_gene: -; v_gene: TRBV7-9; abundance: -; CDR3nt: TGTGCCAGCAGCTTAGGGGACACACGTGAAGCTTTCTTT; CDR3aa: CASSLGDTREAFF
j_gene: TRBJ1-2; d_gene: TRBD1; v_gene: TRBV28; abundance: -; CDR3nt: TGTGCCAGCAGTCCCAGGGGGCCGTCTGGCTACACCTTC; CDR3aa: CASSPRGPSGYTF
j_gene: TRBJ2-3; d_gene: -; v_gene: TRBV20-1; abundance: -; CDR3nt: TGCAGTGCTAGTCCGCCACTAGGGCTGAGCACAGATACGCAGTATTTT; CDR3aa: CSASPPLGLSTDTQYF
j_gene: TRBJ2-5; d_gene: TRBD2; v_gene: TRBV3-1/TRBV3-2; abundance: -; CDR3nt: TGTGCCAGCAGCCAAGATTCTAGCGGGAGTTCCGGGGAAGAGACCCAGTACTTC; CDR3aa: CASSQDSSGSSGEETQYF
j_gene: TRBJ2-1; d_gene: -; v_gene: TRBV28; abundance: -; CDR3nt: TGTGCCAGCAGGGGGGACACCGACTCCTACAATGAGCAGTTCTTC; CDR3aa: CASRGDTDSYNEQFF
j_gene: TRBJ2-7; d_gene: TRBD2; v_gene: TRBV5-4; abundance: -; CDR3nt: TGTGCCAGCAGCTCGACTAGCATGGGTGAGCAGTACTTC; CDR3aa: CASSSTSMGEQYF
j_gene: TRBJ2-5; d_gene: TRBD1; v_gene: TRBV5-1; abundance: -; CDR3nt: TGCGCCAGCAGCCCAGGACAGGGGGCAGAGACCCAGTACTTC; CDR3aa: CASSPGQGAETQYF
j_gene: TRBJ2-3; d_gene: TRBD2; v_gene: TRBV10-1; abundance: -; CDR3nt: TGCGCCAGCAGCCGCCTAACTAGCGGGGAATCAGATACGCAGTATTTT; CDR3aa: CASSRLTSGESDTQYF
j_gene: TRBJ2-7; d_gene: TRBD1; v_gene: TRBV5-1; abundance: few; CDR3nt: TGCGCCAGCAGCTTGGCCGGAACAGGGGCTGACTACGAGCAGTACTTC; CDR3aa: CASSLAGTGADYEQYF
j_gene: TRBJ2-1; d_gene: TRBD2; v_gene: TRBV28; abundance: -; CDR3nt: TGTGCCAGCAGTCGTAGCGGGAGCTCCTACAATGAGCAGTTCTTC; CDR3aa: CASSRSGSSYNEQFF
j_gene: TRBJ2-3; d_gene: TRBD2; v_gene: TRBV7-6; abundance: once; CDR3nt: TGTGCCAGCAGCCCCCGGACTAGCGGGAGGTGGACAGATACGCAGTATTTT; CDR3aa: CASSPRTSGRWTDTQYF
j_gene: TRBJ1-2; d_gene: -; v_gene: TRBV4-2; abundance: -; CDR3nt: TGTGCCAGCAGCCAAGAGACTTCCCGCTATGGCTACACCTTC; CDR3aa: CASSQETSRYGYTF
j_gene: TRBJ1-1; d_gene: -; v_gene: TRBV7-2; abundance: -; CDR3nt: TGTGCCAGCAGCTTGGAGGGTTTCACTGAAGCTTTCTTT; CDR3aa: CASSLEGFTEAFF
j_gene: TRBJ2-2; d_gene: -; v_gene: TRBV7-2; abundance: -; CDR3nt: TGTGCCAGCAGCTTCGGACAGTTTTCCGGGGAGCTGTTTTTT; CDR3aa: CASSFGQFSGELFF
j_gene: TRBJ2-7; d_gene: -; v_gene: TRBV11-2; abundance: -; CDR3nt: TGTGCCAGCAGCTCCGGGGTCAGTGAGCAGTACTTC; CDR3aa: CASSSGVSEQYF
j_gene: TRBJ1-5; d_gene: -; v_gene: TRBV7-9; abundance: few; CDR3nt: TGTGCCAGCAGCTTAGGAAGCGCAGGGATTGGCTCCAATCAGCCCCAGCATTTT; CDR3aa: CASSLGSAGIGSNQPQHF
j_gene: TRBJ2-1; d_gene: TRBD2; v_gene: TRBV27; abundance: -; CDR3nt: TGTGCCAGCATGACTAGCGGGTATTACAATGAGCAGTTCTTC; CDR3aa: CASMTSGYYNEQFF
j_gene: TRBJ2-7; d_gene: TRBD2; v_gene: TRBV10-2; abundance: -; CDR3nt: TGCGCCAGCAGCCGGACTAGCGGGAGCACGGGGAGCTCCTACGAGCAGTACTTC; CDR3aa: CASSRTSGSTGSSYEQYF
j_gene: TRBJ2-2; d_gene: TRBD2; v_gene: TRBV5-1; abundance: once; CDR3nt: TGCGCCAGCAGCTTGGAGTTTAGCGGGAGGATCCCCGGGGAGCTGTTTTTT; CDR3aa: CASSLEFSGRIPGELFF
j_gene: TRBJ2-5; d_gene: -; v_gene: TRBV27; abundance: -; CDR3nt: TGTGCCAGCAGTTTATCGGCCCTCGGAGGGCCGGGGGAGACCCAGTACTTC; CDR3aa: CASSLSALGGPGETQYF
j_gene: TRBJ2-1; d_gene: -; v_gene: TRBV28; abundance: -; CDR3nt: TGTGCCAGCAGTCCCCGGGAGAGCCCTTTCAATGAGCAGTTCTTC; CDR3aa: CASSPRESPFNEQFF
j_gene: TRBJ1-2; d_gene: TRBD1; v_gene: TRBV6-6; abundance: -; CDR3nt: TGTGCCAGCAGTTACTCGAGTTCAACAGGGGGCGGTGGCTACACCTTC; CDR3aa: CASSYSSSTGGGGYTF
j_gene: TRBJ2-7; d_gene: TRBD1; v_gene: TRBV28; abundance: -; CDR3nt: TGTGCCAGCAGTTTACCTGACAGGGGGCTCACCTACGAGCAGTACTTC; CDR3aa: CASSLPDRGLTYEQYF
j_gene: TRBJ2-4; d_gene: -; v_gene: TRBV27; abundance: few; CDR3nt: TGTGCCAGCCGGGGGTCTCTAGCCAAAAACATTCAGTACTTC; CDR3aa: CASRGSLAKNIQYF
j_gene: TRBJ1-5; d_gene: -; v_gene: TRBV29-1; abundance: -; CDR3nt: TGCAGCGTGGCCGAAAATAGCAATCAGCCCCAGCATTTT; CDR3aa: CSVAENSNQPQHF
j_gene: TRBJ2-1; d_gene: TRBD2; v_gene: TRBV9; abundance: -; CDR3nt: TGTGCCAGCAGCGCTCGACTAGCGGGGAACAATGAGCAGTTCTTC; CDR3aa: CASSARLAGNNEQFF
j_gene: TRBJ1-6; d_gene: TRBD1; v_gene: TRBV2; abundance: -; CDR3nt: TGTGCCAGCAGTGAGGGGACAGGGGGCTCACCCCTCCACTTT; CDR3aa: CASSEGTGGSPLHF
j_gene: TRBJ1-4; d_gene: -; v_gene: TRBV28; abundance: -; CDR3nt: TGTGCCAGCAGTTCCCGATGGGGAACGGGGGAAAAACTGTTTTTT; CDR3aa: CASSSRWGTGEKLFF
j_gene: TRBJ2-3; d_gene: TRBD2; v_gene: TRBV7-8; abundance: -; CDR3nt: TGTGCCAGCAGCTTAGGACTAGCGGGAGGCCCAGATACGCAGTATTTT; CDR3aa: CASSLGLAGGPDTQYF
j_gene: TRBJ2-5; d_gene: -; v_gene: TRBV5-1; abundance: -; CDR3nt: TGCGCCAGCAGCTTGGAGGTGCGGCAAGAGACCCAGTACTTC; CDR3aa: CASSLEVRQETQYF
j_gene: TRBJ2-1; d_gene: -; v_gene: TRBV6-6; abundance: -; CDR3nt: TGTGCCAGCAGTTCACTAGACTTCAATGAGCAGTTCTTC; CDR3aa: CASSSLDFNEQFF
j_gene: TRBJ2-7; d_gene: TRBD1; v_gene: TRBV15; abundance: -; CDR3nt: TGTGCCACCAGCCGAGACAGGGGCAGGGAGCAGTACTTC; CDR3aa: CATSRDRGREQYF
j_gene: TRBJ1-1; d_gene: TRBD1; v_gene: TRBV9; abundance: -; CDR3nt: TGTGCCAGCAGCCTTCGGGGGACAGGGAACACTGAAGCTTTCTTT; CDR3aa: CASSLRGTGNTEAFF
j_gene: TRBJ2-1; d_gene: -; v_gene: TRBV10-1; abundance: -; CDR3nt: TGCGCCAGCAGTGAGTCGAAGGCAGGGATGAATGAGCAGTTCTTC; CDR3aa: CASSESKAGMNEQFF
j_gene: TRBJ1-1; d_gene: -; v_gene: TRBV5-1; abundance: few; CDR3nt: TGCGCCAGCACTCAGGACAGCTCTGGAACTGAAGCTTTCTTT; CDR3aa: CASTQDSSGTEAFF
j_gene: TRBJ2-4; d_gene: -; v_gene: TRBV5-1; abundance: once; CDR3nt: TGCGCTTGGGTGCGGGGCGGTGGAACCAAAAACATTCAGTACTTC; CDR3aa: CAWVRGGGTKNIQYF